This TCR beta chain originates from a study of tumor-infiltrating lymphocytes in primary liver carcinoma. Starting material of 500 ng total RNA yielded TCR beta cDNA via a constant-region primer. Three nested multiplex PCR rounds, a slightly modified ARM-PCR method, built the TCR beta libraries. The study ran its first two PCR rounds for roughly 10 cycles each, using TRBV1-TRBV30 forward primers and a C-beta reverse primer. TCRdb reprocessed the multiplex PCR reads with MiXCR, giving one entry per CDR3 protein. Here the sample spans 80,000 to 100,000 distinct CDR3 sequences, around 68% being singletons. About this clonotype: As the CDR3 is not closed by the conserved phenylalanine or tryptophan, this likely results from a read error.

The study co-extracted DNA and RNA from approximately 20-30 mg of unsorted bulk tissue. In germline, CDR1 is SGHAT, CDR2 FQNNGV. This CDR3 spans 13 amino acids. This sequence originates from a man aged 35-49 years with primary liver carcinoma and hepatitis B virus infection. V is TRBV11-2 and J is TRBJ1-1; D perhaps matches TRBD1 (5 bases). The sequenced sample was tumor-adjacent normal liver tissue. CDR3 in DNA: TGTGTCAGCAGCTTAGGCGGGGGCACTGAAGCTTTCTAT. Amino acids: CVSSLGGGTEAFY.